Listed here are 29 T cell receptor beta chains from one sample, sequenced in a study of OX40 agonist ivuxolimab in advanced cancers. The table came from immunoSEQ multiplex PCR; TCRdb's copy has only in-frame clones and leaves some out. The sample holds approximately 130,000 clones, about 92% seen once. The sample was CD4+ or CD8+ T cells sorted from blood, taken in a trial of the OX40 agonist ivuxolimab. The receptors come from an adult with an advanced solid tumor such as melanoma, head and neck, liver or kidney cancer.

This rearrangement joins TRBV19 to TRBJ2-1; 10 bases line up with TRBD2. CDR3 length: 14 residues. The germline V gene encodes CDR1 LNHDA and CDR2 SQIVND (reference sequence). Losses at the gene ends were 5 bases for V and 4 bases for J; bases not matched to a gene: 2. The CDR3 bases are TGTGCCAGTAGTTTAGCGGGGGGTTACAATGAGCAGTTCTTC. As protein: CASSLAGGYNEQFF.

The J gene is TRBJ1-4, the V gene TRBV9; 7 bases map to TRBD1. This CDR3 has 14 residues. CDR1 is SGDLS, CDR2 YYNGEE, per germline. V was pared by 5 bases and J by 8 bases, with 9 bases of the junction left unmatched. CDR3: CASSRQGIAEKLFF. CDR3 nucleotide sequence: TGTGCCAGCAGTAGACAGGGTATAGCGGAAAAACTGTTTTTT.

The chain recombines TRBV7-2 with TRBJ1-1; TRBD1 matches 8 bases. This CDR3 has 14 residues. From germline, CDR1 is SGHTA and CDR2 FQGNSA. V lost 5 bases to trimming and J lost 1 base; unmatched junction nucleotides: 3. CDR3 residues: CASSIQGENTEAFF. CDR3 in DNA: TGTGCCAGCAGCATACAGGGGGAGAACACTGAAGCTTTCTTT.

The CDR3 DNA reads TGTGCCAGGCTTGGGACTAGCGGGAGGGGGCAGTACTTC. It yields the protein CARLGTSGRGQYF. The chain employs TRBV19 and TRBJ2-7; 16 bases are a match to TRBD2. This CDR3 region has 13 residues. V was clipped by 9 bases and J by 9 bases; unmatched bases: 5. The germline gives CDR1 LNHDA, CDR2 SQIVND (reference sequence).

The V gene is TRBV19, the J gene TRBJ1-6, with 9 bases that match TRBD1. CDR3 length equals 15 residues. Trimming at V came to 6 bases and at J to 8 bases, leaving 8 bases not matched to a gene. The V gene's germline CDR1 is LNHDA and CDR2 SQIVND (reference sequence). CDR3 region: CASSPTGGTHSPLHF. CDR3 DNA: TGTGCCAGTAGCCCGACAGGGGGTACACATTCACCCCTCCACTTT.

The V gene is TRBV6-6, the J gene TRBJ1-1; no definite D call. The CDR3 is made up of 12 amino acids. Per germline, CDR1 MNHNY and CDR2 SVGAGI (reference sequence). Trimming took 2 bases from V and 1 from J, leaving 2 bases between them. CDR3 DNA sequence: TGTGCCAGCAGTTACCGGAACACTGAAGCTTTCTTT. Translating it yields CASSYRNTEAFF.

This clone was seen only once. The CDR3 DNA is TGTGCCAGCTCACCACCGGGGAACTCCGAGCAGTACTTC. It yields the protein CASSPPGNSEQYF. The chain couples TRBV18 to TRBJ2-7; D is uncertain. The ends were cut back, 0 bases at V and 6 bases at J, with 9 bases in the middle. The CDR3 is 13 amino acids. Germline CDR1 and CDR2: KGHSH and LQKENI.

This rearrangement joins TRBV27 to TRBJ1-2; 12 bases are a match to TRBD1. J gave up 8 bases and V 3 bases, and 7 bases lay outside the gene matches. CDR3 length: 15 amino acids. CDR1 and CDR2 from the germline V gene are MNHEY and SMNVEV (reference sequence). CDR3 region: CASSFLGQGAEGYTF. CDR3 nucleotide sequence: TGTGCCAGCAGTTTTTTGGGACAGGGGGCGGAGGGCTACACCTTC.

The J gene is TRBJ2-7, the V gene TRBV30; D might be TRBD2 (6 bases). Germline values: CDR1 GTSNPN, CDR2 SVGIG (reference sequence). V shed 4 bases and J shed 2 bases, with 21 bases lying between them. The CDR3 loop spans 16 amino acids. CDR3 sequence (DNA): TGTGCCTGGATGGCCCACTCGGGACTGCTTACCTACGAGCAGTACTTC. Protein: CAWMAHSGLLTYEQYF.

The chain combines TRBV2 with TRBJ1-5; D is unresolved. Per germline, CDR1 SNHLY and CDR2 FYNNEI. Between the trimmed V and J ends, which lost 2 bases and 6 bases, there was a span of 8 bases. The CDR3 sequence is 13 residues long. The CDR3 loop reads CASSERVGQPQHF. The CDR3 DNA reads TGTGCCAGCAGTGAAAGGGTCGGTCAGCCCCAGCATTTT.

This clone was recorded only once. The gene calls are TRBV9 and TRBJ2-5; TRBD2 matches 15 bases. Trimming removed 4 bases from V and 1 base from J; junction bases left unmatched: 2. CDR3 size: 16 residues. Germline loops: CDR1 SGDLS, CDR2 YYNGEE. This CDR3 reads CASSTGLAGGQETQYF. The CDR3 DNA reads TGTGCCAGCAGCACGGGACTAGCGGGAGGCCAAGAGACCCAGTACTTC.

V and J are TRBV19 and TRBJ2-5; D is tentatively TRBD1 or TRBD2 (5 bases each). V lost 5 bases to trimming and J lost 5 bases, with 21 bases between them. The CDR3 has 16 amino acids. The V gene's germline CDR1 is LNHDA and CDR2 SQIVND (reference sequence). CDR3 sequence: CASSPEGRRGYETQYF. DNA for the CDR3: TGTGCCAGTAGTCCCGAGGGACGGCGCGGGTACGAGACCCAGTACTTC.

The chain links TRBV6-1 to TRBJ2-7; 7 bases are a match to TRBD1. The germline CDR1 and CDR2 sequences are MNHNS and SASEGT. V lost 6 bases to trimming and J lost 3 bases; unmatched junction nucleotides: 8. The CDR3 consists of 14 residues. The CDR3 region has the DNA TGTGCCAGCAGACCTGAGACAGGGAACTACGAGCAGTACTTC. Protein: CASRPETGNYEQYF.

The V and J genes are TRBV18 and TRBJ2-7; D may be TRBD1 or TRBD2 (5 bases each). Trimming shortened V by 3 bases and J by 4 bases, and 19 bases separated the two germline ends. CDR3 length equals 16 residues. Germline CDR1 KGHSH, CDR2 LQKENI. CDR3 DNA: TGTGCCAGCTCACCCCCCGGGGCTCTAGGGGCGTACGAGCAGTACTTC. Translating it yields CASSPPGALGAYEQYF.

The rearrangement uses TRBV21-1 and TRBJ2-5; the table's D call, TRBD1, has no DNA check behind it. The J call is doubtful: the DNA matches TRBJ2-7 better. TRBV21-1 is a pseudogene. The CDR3 loop spans 14 amino acids. The CDR3 bases are TGTGCCAGCAGCTCGAGACAGGGGGCTCACGAGCAGTACTTC. This encodes CASSSRQGAHEQYF.

The CDR3 loop is CASGSWWDSYEQYF. The DNA of the CDR3 is TGTGCCAGCGGCTCCTGGTGGGACAGCTACGAGCAGTACTTC. J is TRBJ2-7 and V is TRBV27; 7 bases fit TRBD1. Germline assignment: CDR1 MNHEY and CDR2 SMNVEV (reference sequence). The CDR3 has 14 amino acids. V lost 8 bases and J lost 3; bases outside the gene matches: 10.

The rearrangement joins TRBV5-1 to TRBJ1-4, with D perhaps matching TRBD1 (6 bases). This CDR3 spans 16 amino acids. CDR1 and CDR2 from the germline V gene are SGHRS and YFSETQ. Between the trimmed V and J ends, which lost 4 bases and 5 bases, there was a span of 18 bases. The CDR3: CASSPGAQGENEKLFF. The CDR3 bases are TGCGCCAGCAGCCCGGGGGCTCAGGGCGAGAATGAAAAACTGTTTTTT.

The gene calls are TRBV7-9 and TRBJ1-5; the D gene is possibly TRBD1 (5 bases). Germline CDR1 is SEHNR and CDR2 is FQNEAQ (reference sequence). The CDR3 totals 13 residues. V lost 5 bases and J 4 bases, leaving 9 bases between the germline ends. The CDR3 DNA is TGTGCCAGCAGCCGGGCAGGGAATCAGCCCCAGCATTTT. Translated: CASSRAGNQPQHF.

The chain joins TRBV7-2 to TRBJ2-2; 7 bases fit TRBD2. The CDR3 is 14 residues long. CDR1 and CDR2 from the germline V gene are SGHTA and FQGNSA. J lost 7 bases, V lost 3 bases, and 5 bases had no gene match. The CDR3 region is CASSFSGPVGELFF. The CDR3 bases are TGTGCCAGCAGCTTTAGCGGGCCCGTCGGGGAGCTGTTTTTT.

About this clone: This sample also contains other DNA sequences that code for the same CDR3. J is TRBJ1-5 and V is TRBV7-9; a weak D match, TRBD1 (5 bases). Germline V gives CDR1 SEHNR, CDR2 FQNEAQ (reference sequence). The length of the CDR3 is 15 residues. Trimming left V 1 base short and J 7 bases short, with 14 bases between. The CDR3 bases are TGTGCCAGCAGCTTAGGGGGCAGGAGGGGACAGCCCCAGCATTTT. It encodes CASSLGGRRGQPQHF.

This chain connects TRBV18 to TRBJ2-3, with 11 bases matching TRBD1. With 2 bases clipped from V and 6 bases from J, the junction kept 4 bases outside the gene matches. Germline V gives CDR1 KGHSH, CDR2 LQKENI. The CDR3 extends over 15 amino acids. The CDR3: CASSPGQGAWDTQYF. Written as DNA, the CDR3 is TGTGCCAGCTCACCAGGACAGGGGGCGTGGGATACGCAGTATTTT. The variable domain in full, completed from reference TRBV18 and TRBJ2-3, reads NAGVMQNPRHLVRRRGQEARLRCSPMKGHSHVYWYRQLPEEGLKFMVYLQKENIIDESGMPKERFSAEFPKEGPSILRIQQVVRGDSAAYFCASSPGQGAWDTQYFGPGTRLTVL.

This clone was seen once. The chain joins TRBV9 to TRBJ2-3, with D perhaps assigned TRBD1 or TRBD2 (5 bases each). The V end was cut by 0 bases, the J end by 5 bases, with 13 bases between. CDR1 is SGDLS, CDR2 YYNGEE, per germline. The CDR3 is 15 amino acids. CDR3 sequence reads: CASSVAGFGGDTQYF. CDR3 sequence (DNA): TGTGCCAGCAGCGTAGCGGGGTTTGGGGGAGATACGCAGTATTTT.

V usage is TRBV30 and J usage is TRBJ2-7, with D possibly TRBD1 on 7 matching bases. The CDR3 has 11 amino acids. The V and J ends lost 6 bases and 6 bases respectively, with 12 bases between them. Germline V lookup: CDR1 GTSNPN, CDR2 SVGIG (reference sequence). Here the CDR3 reads CACNRGGEQYF. CDR3 DNA sequence: TGTGCCTGTAACAGGGGAGGCGAGCAGTACTTC.

The chain employs TRBV10-3 and TRBJ2-7; D assignment may be TRBD1 or TRBD2 (6 bases each). In germline, CDR1 is ENHRY, CDR2 SYGVKD. Trimming stripped 6 bases from V and 2 bases from J, with 11 bases between. CDR3 length: 13 residues. The CDR3 region has the DNA TGTGCCATCAGGACAGGCGGGACCTACGAGCAGTACTTC. Residues: CAIRTGGTYEQYF.

To note about this clone: One end of the junction is discordant with germline, which a read error may explain. V is TRBV4-3 and J is TRBJ2-4; D is unresolved. The CDR3 loop spans 13 amino acids. Germline-derived CDR1 and CDR2 are LGHNA and YSLEER. The CDR3 DNA reads as TGCGCCAGCAGCCAAGAAGCCAGAAACATTCAGTACTTC. This encodes CASSQEARNIQYF.

This chain links TRBV11-3 with TRBJ2-7; TRBD2 might be the D (5 bases). CDR1 and CDR2 (germline): SGHNT, YENEEA. The germline V and J ends were trimmed by 1 base and 3 bases, with 13 bases remaining between them. There are 15 residues in the CDR3. The CDR3 DNA is TGTGCCAGCAGCTTAGGGGCTAGCACGGGCTACGAGCAGTACTTC. It codes for CASSLGASTGYEQYF.

The chain carries TRBV6-5 and TRBJ1-6; D not certain. V was clipped by 7 bases and J by 2 bases, with 9 bases between them. Germline CDR1 and CDR2: MNHEY and SVGAGI. The CDR3 runs 14 residues. In DNA, the CDR3 is TGTGCCAGCACTGAACGACCCTATAATTCACCCCTCCACTTT. Its translation: CASTERPYNSPLHF.

This clone appeared once. This sequence joins TRBV7-8 and TRBJ2-3; D may be TRBD2 (5 bases). The CDR3 is made up of 13 amino acids. Trimming removed 5 bases at V and 6 bases at J, with 12 bases between. CDR1 SGHVS and CDR2 FQNEAQ come from the germline V gene. CDR3 residues: CASSPPTRDTQYF. Here the CDR3 DNA reads TGTGCCAGCAGCCCCCCAACTAGGGATACGCAGTATTTT.

J is TRBJ2-4 and V is TRBV7-9, with TRBD2 identical over 13 bases. Germline V CDR1 and CDR2: SEHNR, FQNEAQ (reference sequence). This CDR3 is 15 amino acids long. The junction had 3 bases not matched to a gene; V was cut back by 1 base and J by 9 bases. This CDR3 is CASSLGTSGSVIQYF. The CDR3 DNA reads as TGTGCCAGCAGCTTAGGGACTAGCGGGAGTGTCATTCAGTACTTC.